This T cell receptor beta chain was sequenced in a study of patients and donors after allogeneic stem cell transplantation. Germline V gene lookup returns CDR1 MGHRA and CDR2 YSYEKL. V lost 0 bases, J lost 4 bases, and 4 bases lay in between. CDR3 size: 13 residues. TCRdb fed the RT-PCR reads into MiXCR, producing one record per CDR3 protein. The data contain under 30,000 distinct CDR3 sequences, 8.1% of them seen just once; the ten biggest clones take up less than 50%. The specimen was blood, either unsorted or a sorted T cell fraction (not recorded which). The rearrangement links TRBV4-1 to TRBJ2-1, with unresolved D. The sequence was collected from a human donor who was either an allogeneic HSCT recipient or a stem cell or donor lymphocyte infusion donor (not recorded which). It is not recorded whose cells these are; they may come from a transplant donor. This CDR3 is CASSQDQYNEQFF. CDR3 coding DNA: TGCGCCAGCAGCCAAGATCAGTACAATGAGCAGTTCTTC.